This T cell receptor (beta chain) was recovered during a study of post-analysis software for immune sequencing data. About the study: Included courses were relapsing-remitting and secondary progressive multiple sclerosis; progressive-relapsing multiple sclerosis was also included.

Unique molecular identifiers had been added to the TCR beta cDNA libraries. cDNA molecules numbering some 500,000 came from approximately 1 to 10 million T cells. Each CDR3 protein is one row after TCRdb ran MiXCR on the PCR reads. The sample yields fewer than 700,000 distinct CDR3 sequences, roughly two fifths seen once. General study findings and limits: TRBV segments more frequent in patients than in controls numbered about 5 and included TRBV5-6, TRBV5-1 and TRBV20-1. Compared with controls, patients showed significantly lower normalized Chao1 diversity. Under F measure analysis, samples from one preparation batch co-clustered strongly.

In this sample, this clonotype turned up once. The antigen is unknown. The CDR3 is 14 residues long. V shed 5 bases, J shed 3 bases, and the junction held 3 bases outside the gene matches. Germline CDR1 reads WNHNN; CDR2 reads SYGVQD (reference sequence). The genes are TRBV10-1 and TRBJ2-3, with 9 bases matching TRBD2. This TCR derives from a girl aged 5 to 17 with multiple sclerosis. The specimen was blood. This chain's CDR3 is CASSRGRETDTQYF. CDR3 bases: TGCGCCAGCAGTCGCGGGAGGGAAACAGATACGCAGTATTTT.